A selection of T cell receptor beta chains follows, all from one sample in a study of T cell responses to AZD1222 COVID-19 vaccine. Repertoires were generated with immunoSEQ multiplex PCR, while TCRdb's copy carries only in-frame clones and drops some. The table has 170,000 or so clones, less than 95% seen once. The sample consisted of peripheral blood, taken on day 0 of AZD1222 vaccination. Receptor source: an adult in good health. The CDR3 runs from the conserved cysteine through the conserved F or W. The D gene is left open where the match is weak. Size is omitted from some rows. Given values are once, few, many or a class for expanded clones.

j_call,v_call,clone_size,d_call,cdr3_aa,cdr3_nt
TRBJ1-1,TRBV21-1,NA,NA,CASSKGGDRTGTEAFF,TGTGCCAGCAGCAAAGGGGGGGACCGAACCGGCACTGAAGCTTTCTTT
TRBJ1-3,TRBV2,once,NA,CATGIGNTIYF,TGTGCCACAGGGATTGGAAACACCATATATTTT
TRBJ1-2,TRBV5-6,NA,NA,CASSSPSSNYGYTF,TGTGCCAGCAGCTCTCCCAGCTCTAACTATGGCTACACCTTC
TRBJ1-3,TRBV5-1,NA,NA,CASSTDPSSGNTIYF,TGCGCCAGCAGCACGGACCCGAGCTCTGGAAACACCATATATTTT
TRBJ2-2,TRBV2,NA,NA,CASRRGTPSTGELFF,TGTGCCAGCAGAAGAGGGACACCTTCCACCGGGGAGCTGTTTTTT
TRBJ1-3,TRBV28,NA,NA,CASRDLGVGPSGNTIYF,TGTGCCAGCAGGGACTTAGGGGTAGGGCCCTCTGGAAACACCATATATTTT
TRBJ2-3,TRBV28,NA,TRBD1,CASSLDRGYTDTQYF,TGTGCCAGCAGTTTAGACAGGGGTTACACAGATACGCAGTATTTT
TRBJ2-7,TRBV11-3,NA,NA,CASSSKDRTIEQYF,TGTGCCAGCAGCTCCAAAGACAGGACGATCGAGCAGTACTTC
TRBJ1-5,TRBV5-6,once,NA,CASSSQTGRQPQHF,TGTGCCAGCAGCTCCCAGACCGGACGGCAGCCCCAGCATTTT
TRBJ1-6,TRBV5-4,NA,NA,CASSFGWNSPLHF,TGTGCCAGCAGCTTCGGGTGGAATTCACCCCTCCACTTT
TRBJ2-2,TRBV29-1,NA,NA,CSVASLFGGDNTGELFF,TGCAGCGTTGCATCCTTATTTGGCGGAGATAACACCGGGGAGCTGTTTTTT
TRBJ2-1,TRBV7-8,NA,NA,CASSLVVGGLSEQFF,TGTGCCAGCAGCTTAGTGGTGGGGGGGCTGAGTGAGCAGTTCTTC
TRBJ2-7,TRBV20-1,NA,TRBD1,CSAAQGYEQYF,TGCAGTGCTGCACAGGGGTACGAGCAGTACTTC
TRBJ1-1,TRBV6-5,NA,NA,CASRMGVTEAFF,TGTGCCAGCAGGATGGGGGTCACTGAAGCTTTCTTT
TRBJ2-3,TRBV7-8,NA,NA,CASSFGGGTDTQYF,TGTGCCAGCAGCTTTGGTGGCGGCACAGATACGCAGTATTTT
TRBJ1-5,TRBV7-8,NA,NA,CASSLDGQPNQPQHF,TGTGCCAGCAGCTTAGACGGGCAACCCAATCAGCCCCAGCATTTT